Listed below are T cell receptor beta chains from one sample, sequenced in a study of spatial heterogeneity in lung cancer. MiXCR was run by TCRdb on the 5' RACE reads, yielding one entry per CDR3 protein. Altogether roughly 120,000 distinct CDR3 sequences are present, about 12% being singletons, with the ten largest covering about 15%. Sample: PBMCs, taken at follow-up. The receptors derive from a male donor with early-stage non-small cell lung cancer. Both conserved end residues are part of each CDR3. D genes are given only for firm matches. Size is omitted from some rows. Given values are once, few, many or a class for expanded clones.

clone size	D gene	J gene	V gene	CDR3 DNA	CDR3 protein
.	.	TRBJ1-5	TRBV2	TGTGCCAGCAGTTACCGGGACCAAAAGCAATCTCAGCATTTT	CASSYRDQKQSQHF
.	TRBD1	TRBJ1-1	TRBV18	TGTGCCAGCGTACCAGGGGGCGGCACTGAAGCTTTCTTT	CASVPGGGTEAFF
.	TRBD1	TRBJ1-3	TRBV28	TGTGCCAGCAGACAAGGACAGGCTGGAAACACCATATATTTT	CASRQGQAGNTIYF
.	.	TRBJ2-5	TRBV2	TGTGCCAGCGAGATCGAGACCCAGTACTTC	CASEIETQYF
few	.	TRBJ1-5	TRBV18	TGTGCCAGCTCACTGCCGCGTAGCAATCAGCCCCAGCATTTT	CASSLPRSNQPQHF
.	TRBD2	TRBJ2-3	TRBV18	TGTGCCAGCTCGCCGGGGACTAGCACAGATACGCAGTTTTTT	CASSPGTSTDTQFF
many	.	TRBJ1-4	TRBV6-6	TGTGCCAGCAGTATGGGGACGAAGAGTGAAAAACTGTTTTTT	CASSMGTKSEKLFF
many	TRBD1	TRBJ1-5	TRBV10-3	TGTGCCATCGCGGACAGGGGGGTCAATCAGCCCCAGCATTTT	CAIADRGVNQPQHF
.	.	TRBJ2-7	TRBV27	TGTGCCAGCAGTTTGGGGTCCACACAAGGAACCGAGCAGTACTTC	CASSLGSTQGTEQYF
few	.	TRBJ2-6	TRBV6-5	TGTGCCAGCCGGAGTAGATCTGGGGCCAACGTCCTGACTTTC	CASRSRSGANVLTF
many	.	TRBJ2-7	TRBV7-8	TGTGCCAGCAGCCCACGGGTGTCCTACGAGCAGTACTTC	CASSPRVSYEQYF
few	.	TRBJ2-1	TRBV3-1	TGTGCCAGCGCCACGGCAAATGAGCAGTTCTTC	CASATANEQFF
few	.	TRBJ1-4	TRBV6-6	TGTGCCAGCAGGTCCTTACTGATCGGGGGGGTAGAAAAACTGTTTTTT	CASRSLLIGGVEKLFF
few	TRBD1	TRBJ1-6	TRBV12-3/TRBV12-4	TGTGCCAGCAGTCCAACAGGGGGGAATTCACCCCTCCACTTT	CASSPTGGNSPLHF
many	TRBD1	TRBJ1-6	TRBV7-9	TGTGCCAGCAGCTTAGGACAGGGGGGCTTAGAGCCCCTCCACTTT	CASSLGQGGLEPLHF
few	.	TRBJ1-1	TRBV7-9	TGTGCCAGCAGCCTCAATTTCGAAGCTTTCTTT	CASSLNFEAFF
large	.	TRBJ1-4	TRBV3-1	TGTGCCAGCAGCCAAGATTACAGAAATGAAAAACTGTTTTTT	CASSQDYRNEKLFF
many	.	TRBJ2-7	TRBV7-9	TGTGCCAGCAGCTTAGAAGTCTACGAGCAGTACTTC	CASSLEVYEQYF
many	TRBD2	TRBJ2-3	TRBV4-2	TGTGCCAGCAGCCCCGGGACTAGCACAAGCACAGATACGCAGTATTTT	CASSPGTSTSTDTQYF
.	TRBD1	TRBJ1-2	TRBV15	TGTGCCACCAGCTCCCGAACAGGGGGCGCCTGGAACTATGGCTACACCTTC	CATSSRTGGAWNYGYTF
few	.	TRBJ1-4	TRBV10-3	TGTGCCATCAGTGAGACGAGGGTGGGGACTAATGAAAAACTGTTTTTT	CAISETRVGTNEKLFF
.	.	TRBJ1-1	TRBV6-2/TRBV6-3	TGTGCCAGCAGAGATCCGGGTGGCACTGAAGCTTTCTTT	CASRDPGGTEAFF
.	.	TRBJ1-6	TRBV5-1	TGCGCCAGCAGCTTGTTAACGGGCAATTCACCCCTCCACTTT	CASSLLTGNSPLHF
.	TRBD2	TRBJ2-1	TRBV7-2	TGTGCCAGCACCCTGACTAGCGGGTACAATGAGCAGTTCTTC	CASTLTSGYNEQFF
many	.	TRBJ1-4	TRBV28	TGTGCCAGCAGTTTAACAGGTCCTTATGAAAAACTGTTTTTT	CASSLTGPYEKLFF
many	.	TRBJ2-5	TRBV4-1	TGCGCCAGCACCAAAGGCGGTAGCGGACCCCAAGGAGAGACCCAGTACTTC	CASTKGGSGPQGETQYF
.	TRBD1	TRBJ2-7	TRBV20-1	TGCAGTGCTAGGGACAGGGGTGAGCTTTACGAGCAGTACTTC	CSARDRGELYEQYF